Described below is a single T cell receptor beta chain sequence and its context. Its antigen remains unidentified. Generated by immunoSEQ multiplex PCR, the TCRdb table keeps only in-frame clones and is missing some. Among nearly 7,000 clones listed, under 80% were seen once. These data are taken from a study of immune cell composition in non-small cell lung cancer. Overall study: Lung adenocarcinoma or squamous carcinoma made up most tumours. Study-level results: Squamous carcinomas (roughly 80%) more often had tumour-associated clones >0.5% than adenocarcinomas (roughly 35%). Adenocarcinomas with higher top tumour-associated clone frequency had more reactive TILs. Shared sequences between tumour-reactive and dominant in vivo clones were not proven.

This CDR3 contains 16 residues. The sequenced sample was lung tumor tissue. The TCR originated in a human donor with non-small cell lung cancer. The rearrangement joins TRBV21-1 to TRBJ2-3; the table's TRBD2 call for D was not verified on the DNA. TRBV21-1 is a pseudogene segment. The CDR3: CASSKGTSGRARRQYF. CDR3 coding DNA: TGTGCCAGCAGCAAAGGGACTAGCGGGAGGGCCAGAAGGCAGTATTTT.